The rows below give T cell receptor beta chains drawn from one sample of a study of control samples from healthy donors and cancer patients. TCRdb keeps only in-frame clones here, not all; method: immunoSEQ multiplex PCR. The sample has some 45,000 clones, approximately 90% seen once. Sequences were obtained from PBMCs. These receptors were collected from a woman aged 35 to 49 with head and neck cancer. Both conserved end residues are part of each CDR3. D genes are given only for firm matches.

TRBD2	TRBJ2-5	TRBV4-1	TGCGCCAGCAGCCATGCTAGCGGGGGGGGGCGAGAGACCCAGTACTTC	CASSHASGGGRETQYF
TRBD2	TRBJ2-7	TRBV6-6	TGTGCCAGCAGTTACTCGGGACTAGCGGGGGGCGAGCAGTACTTC	CASSYSGLAGGEQYF
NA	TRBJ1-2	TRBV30	TGTGCCTGGAGTTTAGTGAGGTCTACTGGCTACACCTTC	CAWSLVRSTGYTF
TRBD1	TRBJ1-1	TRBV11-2	TGTGCCAGCAGCTTCGAGGGGACAGGGGTTCGCGCTTTCTTT	CASSFEGTGVRAFF
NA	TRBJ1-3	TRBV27	TGTGCCAGCAGTTTAATCCCACCCGCAGGGAGCTCTGGAAACACCATATATTTT	CASSLIPPAGSSGNTIYF
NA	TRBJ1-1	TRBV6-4	TGTGCCAGCAGTGACCGCGGGAGCCCCACTGAAGCTTTCTTT	CASSDRGSPTEAFF
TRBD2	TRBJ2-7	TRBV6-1	TGTGCCAGCAGTGAAAGCGGGGGGATCTCCTACGAGCAGTACTTC	CASSESGGISYEQYF
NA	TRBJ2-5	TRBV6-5	TGTGCCACCCGGGGAAGGGACGAGACCCAGTACTTC	CATRGRDETQYF
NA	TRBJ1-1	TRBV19	TGTGCCAGTAGATTATCCAGGGGCCCAAACACTGAAGCTTTCTTT	CASRLSRGPNTEAFF
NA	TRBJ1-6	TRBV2	TGTGCCAGCAGTGAGAGGGCCTCGGGTAGGAATAATTCACCCCTCCACTTT	CASSERASGRNNSPLHF
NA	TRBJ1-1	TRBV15	TGTGCCACCAGCCCCCGTGGAAGGGGAGGGAACACTGAAGCTTTCTTT	CATSPRGRGGNTEAFF
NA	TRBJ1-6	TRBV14	TGTGCCAGCAGCCAATTAAGGAATTCACCCCTCCACTTT	CASSQLRNSPLHF
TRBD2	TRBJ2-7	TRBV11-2	TGTGCCAGCAGCCCGAGCGGGGGCTACTCCTACGAGCAGTACTTC	CASSPSGGYSYEQYF
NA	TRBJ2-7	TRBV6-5	TGTGCCAGCAGTTACTCGCCCCAGTCCTTATCCTACGAGCAGTACTTC	CASSYSPQSLSYEQYF
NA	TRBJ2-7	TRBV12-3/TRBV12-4	TGTGCCAGCAGACGATCAATTTACGAGCAGTACTTC	CASRRSIYEQYF
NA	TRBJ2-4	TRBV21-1	TGTGCCAGCAGCAAAATCCAGGGGAAAAACATTCAGTACTTC	CASSKIQGKNIQYF
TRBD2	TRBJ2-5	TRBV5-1	TGCGCCAGCAGCCTGGGACTAGCGGGACTACAAGAGACCCAGTACTTC	CASSLGLAGLQETQYF
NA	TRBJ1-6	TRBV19	TGTGCCCTCGGGACGCGCGTTGGGTCACCCCTCCACTTT	CALGTRVGSPLHF
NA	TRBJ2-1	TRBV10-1	TGCGCCAGCAGCCCGAGTTACAATGAGCAGTTCTTC	CASSPSYNEQFF